This TCR beta chain was recorded in a study of blood T cell repertoires in COVID-19 (dated by TCRdb to about 2020). About the full investigation: Collaborator samples came from the United States, Italy and Spain and covered acute and convalescent phases of COVID-19. The prospective study material was composed of cDNA or gDNA derived from T cells, B-cell-depleted T cells, or PBMCs. Deeply sampled blood TCRbeta repertoires from subjects exposed to, actively infected with, or recovered from COVID-19 were included in the dataset. The repertoires were released in a freely available public database intended as a resource for research on the immune response to SARS-CoV-2. Samples came from the ongoing ImmuneRACE study (first 160 participants) plus 1,254 subjects from 6 global collaborators. The sample metadata nearly always contained a de-identified subject ID, COVID-19 status, age in years and sex. Where available, HLA class I and class II types were obtained from metadata supplied by the sample provider rather than from assay-based typing.

Overall results and qualifications from the work: Clinical and demographic metadata were provided uncurated, with the amount varying by source and participant.

The immunoSEQ Assay, a bias-controlled multiplex PCR, was used to amplify TCRbeta CDR3 regions from genomic DNA. The authors processed their data as follows. The number of nucleated cells in each sample was estimated by amplification of reference gene primers within the assay. To quantify the absolute abundance of each unique TCRbeta CDR3 rearrangement, sequence reads were collapsed and filtered. For each sample, productive Simpson clonality was calculated by taking the square root of Simpson's diversity index across productive rearrangements. TCRdb retrieved this table from immuneACCESS and kept in-frame rearrangements only. Not all clones are present; in checked studies, unresolved V genes account for under half, and no reason is known for the remainder. The V and J calls and clone size were taken over from that table, and D and trimming were inferred from the DNA. The table for this sample lists about 22,000 clones; 90% of them were counted only once. The ten most abundant clones make up 2.7% of the sample.

Whole blood was collected in K2EDTA tubes by collaborating institutions according to the institutions' own protocols. For TCRbeta analysis, collaborator samples were shipped as frozen whole blood, as isolated PBMCs, or as DNA extracted from either sample type. Concerning this clone itself: Its antigen is currently not known. No base quality information exists; no much larger clone differs at one position.

Ends trimmed: V by 2 bases, J by 4 bases; bases unmatched to a gene: 10. The CDR3 has 17 amino acids, counting the end cysteine and phenylalanine. Only the CDR3 part of the read is kept: 51 bases, read in frame from the first base. Reading the germline V gene gives CDR1 MNHEY and CDR2 SVGEGT. This TCR was sampled from a man between 65 and 85 years old with acute or convalescent COVID-19. The specimen sequenced was peripheral blood. The V gene is TRBV6-2 or TRBV6-3 and the J gene is TRBJ2-7; 11 junctional bases match TRBD2. CDR3 sequence: CASSYEVTSGSIYEQYF. The DNA sequence is given as TGTGCCAGCAGTTACGAAGTAACTAGCGGGAGTATATACGAGCAGTACTTC.